This record concerns one T cell receptor beta chain sequence. The table lists this clone with a count of one. The clone's antigen remains unknown. No much larger clone is present one base from it, and per-base qualities are unavailable. The sample comes from a study of technical replicates of blood from a handful of donors (dated by TCRdb to about 2017). Libraries were built with the immunoSEQ multiplex PCR assay. TCRdb provides this immuneACCESS table in a form limited to in-frame rearrangements. Some clones are lacking; in checked studies, under half of them reflect an unresolved V gene, and why the rest are absent is not known. Recorded for this sample are roughly 97,000 clones; roughly 96% of them occurred a single time. The top ten clones comprise about 0.35% of the sample. Sequenced: T cells isolated from PBMCs. The TCR comes from a human donor in good health.

The sequenced DNA is TGTGCCAGCAGCTCAGGGACTAGCGGGAGGTGGGAGACCCAGTACTTC. This gives the protein CASSSGTSGRWETQYF. The rearranged segments are TRBV7-2 and TRBJ2-5, with 15 middle bases fitting TRBD2. CDR1 SGHTA and CDR2 FQGNSA are derived from the germline V gene. From V the trimming removes 4 bases and from J it removes 5 bases, while the gene matches leave 5 bases of the junction unaccounted for. Counted from cysteine to phenylalanine, this CDR3 has 16 amino acids. Of all the DNA, just the CDR3 is kept, 48 bases in frame from base 1.